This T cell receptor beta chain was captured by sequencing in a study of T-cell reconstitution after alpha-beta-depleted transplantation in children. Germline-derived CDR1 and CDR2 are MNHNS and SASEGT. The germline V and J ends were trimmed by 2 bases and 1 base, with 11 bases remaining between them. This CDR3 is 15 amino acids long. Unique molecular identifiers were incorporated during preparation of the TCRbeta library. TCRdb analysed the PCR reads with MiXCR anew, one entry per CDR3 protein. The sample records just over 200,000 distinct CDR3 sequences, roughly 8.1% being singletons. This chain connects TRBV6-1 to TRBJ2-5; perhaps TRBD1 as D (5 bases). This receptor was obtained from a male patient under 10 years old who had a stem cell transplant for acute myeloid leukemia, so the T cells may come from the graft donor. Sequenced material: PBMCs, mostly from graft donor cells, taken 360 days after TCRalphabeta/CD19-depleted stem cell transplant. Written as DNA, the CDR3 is TGTGCCAGCAGTGAAACCCCGACAGCCCAAGAGACCCAGTACTTC. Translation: CASSETPTAQETQYF.